This TCR beta chain was identified during a study of blood T cell repertoires in COVID-19. Participants reported their clinical history, and cohort assignment relied on those reports. All recovered Cohort 3 donors got two negative PCRs, got clearance, or saw symptom resolution. Original processing notes: Amplification of reference gene primers was used by the study to estimate nucleated cell counts. The method was immunoSEQ multiplex PCR; TCRdb's version includes in-frame clones alone and lacks a portion of them. V and J calls and clone size are those listed in that table; D and trimming were worked out from the DNA. There are nearly 200,000 clones in the sample; 65% to 85% occur only once, and 7% to 9% lies in the top ten. Input material: PBMCs or T cells enriched from blood (not recorded which). The sequence was obtained from a man between 35 and 55 years old who had recovered from COVID-19.

The CDR3 reads CASSQDATNTYEQYF. The CDR3 bases are TGCGCCAGCAGCCAAGATGCCACAAACACCTACGAGCAGTACTTC. V and J are TRBV4-3 and TRBJ2-7, with D hard to call. Looked up from germline, CDR1 is LGHNA and CDR2 is YSLEER. The CDR3 length is 15 residues. With 0 bases removed from V and 2 bases from J, the gap between germline ends came to 11 bases.